These T cell receptor beta chains were read from a single sample in a study of OX40 agonist ivuxolimab in advanced cancers. The protocol was immunoSEQ multiplex PCR, while the TCRdb copy is restricted to in-frame clones and leaves out a portion. The sample lists around 80,000 clones; roughly 89% were seen once. This sample comprised CD4+ or CD8+ T cells sorted from blood, obtained in a trial of the OX40 agonist ivuxolimab. The receptors were gathered from an adult with an advanced solid tumor such as melanoma, head and neck, liver or kidney cancer. The CDR3 runs from the conserved cysteine through the conserved F or W. The D gene is left open where the match is weak. Only part of the rows carry a size: once, few, many, or a class if the clone is expanded.

CDR3 DNA,CDR3 protein,J gene,D gene,V gene,clone size
TGTGCCAGTAGTCGGGCAGCCCAAGAGACCCAGTACTTC,CASSRAAQETQYF,TRBJ2-5,NA,TRBV19,once
TGTGCCAGCAGCTACTTGATCGGGGTCACTGAAGCTTTCTTT,CASSYLIGVTEAFF,TRBJ1-1,NA,TRBV7-2,NA
TGTGCCAGCAACTCTCAGGGGAACACTGAAGCTTTCTTT,CASNSQGNTEAFF,TRBJ1-1,NA,TRBV6-5,NA
TGTGCCAGCAGTACCCACCCGACAGATTCCTACGAGCAGTACTTC,CASSTHPTDSYEQYF,TRBJ2-7,NA,TRBV27,NA
TGTGCCAGCAGTGCGACCAGGGGGCAGCCCCAGCATTTT,CASSATRGQPQHF,TRBJ1-5,TRBD1,TRBV6-1,NA
TGTGCCAGCAGCTCCCGACATGACACCGGGGAGCTGTTTTTT,CASSSRHDTGELFF,TRBJ2-2,NA,TRBV21-1,NA
TGTGCCAGCAGCCCCGTAGAGACCCAGTACTTC,CASSPVETQYF,TRBJ2-5,NA,TRBV7-8,once
TGTGCCAGCCTCCCCGACCCGAGCAGGGGGCTTGGCTACACCTTC,CASLPDPSRGLGYTF,TRBJ1-2,TRBD1,TRBV6-1,NA
TGTGCCGCAGGACAGGGCAATCAGCCCCAGCATTTT,CAAGQGNQPQHF,TRBJ1-5,TRBD1,TRBV12-5,few
TGTGCCAGCAGTCCCACCCAGGGGGGCTCCTACACCGGGGAGCTGTTTTTT,CASSPTQGGSYTGELFF,TRBJ2-2,NA,TRBV27,once
TGTGCCAGCAGTTGGCCCCCTACGGAGACCCAGTACTTC,CASSWPPTETQYF,TRBJ2-5,NA,TRBV28,NA
TGTGCCAGCAGCCAAGTGAGTCGGAGAGATACGCAGTATTTT,CASSQVSRRDTQYF,TRBJ2-3,NA,TRBV14,NA
TGTGCCAGCAGCGTTTCCTGGACAGGTCGAAGGAGTGGCTACACCTTC,CASSVSWTGRRSGYTF,TRBJ1-2,TRBD1,TRBV9,NA
TGTGCCATCAGTGGAACAGGGGGATCCGGCGAGCAGTACTTC,CAISGTGGSGEQYF,TRBJ2-7,TRBD1,TRBV10-3,NA
TGTGCCACCCAGAAAGGGAGGCTGAGCTCCTACAATGAGCAGTTCTTC,CATQKGRLSSYNEQFF,TRBJ2-1,NA,TRBV27,NA
TGCGCCAGCAGCCCGGCATCGACAGGCTGGCAGTTCTTC,CASSPASTGWQFF,TRBJ2-1,NA,TRBV5-1,NA
TGCGCCAGCAGCCAAGATCGGGGAGGTGGGACTAGCGGGAGGCCCAGCTCCTACGAGCAGTACTTC,CASSQDRGGGTSGRPSSYEQYF,TRBJ2-7,TRBD2,TRBV4-1,NA
TGTGCCAGCAGCTTAGGATCCGCCAGCGGGCAAGAGCAGTTCTTC,CASSLGSASGQEQFF,TRBJ2-1,NA,TRBV7-6,NA
TGTGCCAGCAGCGTTTCCGCGGGGGGACACTACGAGCAGTACTTC,CASSVSAGGHYEQYF,TRBJ2-7,TRBD2,TRBV9,NA
TGTGCCAGCAGGCCAGCTCCAAGTGGGAATCAGCCCCAGCATTTT,CASRPAPSGNQPQHF,TRBJ1-5,NA,TRBV6-1,NA
TGTGCCTGGAGTGTAGATCGGACAGGGGGGTTCAATCAGCCCCAGCATTTT,CAWSVDRTGGFNQPQHF,TRBJ1-5,TRBD1,TRBV30,NA
TGCGCCAGCAGCACCGGACAGTCATCCTACGGGCAGTACTTC,CASSTGQSSYGQYF,TRBJ2-7,NA,TRBV5-1,NA
TGCGCCAGCAGCTTGAAGCGCGCCTCGCGGGTAGCACAAGAGACCCAGTACTTC,CASSLKRASRVAQETQYF,TRBJ2-5,NA,TRBV5-1,NA
TGTGCCAGCAGCGTAGCCTCCTGGGGGGCTGAAGCTTTCTTT,CASSVASWGAEAFF,TRBJ1-1,NA,TRBV9,NA
TGCGCCAGCAGTGATAGTGGAGGTTCTGGGGCCAACGTCCTGACTTTC,CASSDSGGSGANVLTF,TRBJ2-6,NA,TRBV10-2,NA
TGTGCCAGCAGCCGGGGACGGCGAAACACCATATATTTT,CASSRGRRNTIYF,TRBJ1-3,NA,TRBV11-2,NA
TGCGCCAGCAGCCCCGGGACGGACTATCAGCCCCAGCATTTT,CASSPGTDYQPQHF,TRBJ1-5,NA,TRBV5-1,once
TGTGCCAGCAGTGGCAAGCGGGGTGGTAGGAATGAGCAGTTCTTC,CASSGKRGGRNEQFF,TRBJ2-1,TRBD2,TRBV6-4,once
TGTGCCAGCAGTTCTAGAGCGTCCCTTTACGAGCAGTACTTC,CASSSRASLYEQYF,TRBJ2-7,NA,TRBV27,NA
TGTGCCAGCAGGGCTCAGGGATCCTATAATTCACCCCTCCACTTT,CASRAQGSYNSPLHF,TRBJ1-6,NA,TRBV27,once
TGTGCCAGCAGCCTCGGCCCGAACACTGAAGCTTTCTTT,CASSLGPNTEAFF,TRBJ1-1,NA,TRBV6-1,NA
TGCGCCAGCAGTGCGGGACTGCGTTCCTACGAGCAGTACTTC,CASSAGLRSYEQYF,TRBJ2-7,NA,TRBV10-1,NA
TGTGCCTGGAGTGGGAGCTCGGGTGGCTACACCTTC,CAWSGSSGGYTF,TRBJ1-2,NA,TRBV30,NA
TGTGCCTGGAGTGCCCCGTTCCCTAACTATGGCTACACCTTC,CAWSAPFPNYGYTF,TRBJ1-2,NA,TRBV30,NA
TGTGCCAGTAGTATAGCGGGACAGGGGATCGGTGGGGCCAACGTCCTGACTTTC,CASSIAGQGIGGANVLTF,TRBJ2-6,TRBD1,TRBV19,NA
TGCGCCAGCAGCTTGTTTTGGACTAGCGGGGGGGCGTACAATGAGCAGTTCTTC,CASSLFWTSGGAYNEQFF,TRBJ2-1,TRBD2,TRBV5-1,NA
TGTGCCAGCAGCTTAGTCGGGCAGGGTTCTGGAAACACCATATATTTT,CASSLVGQGSGNTIYF,TRBJ1-3,NA,TRBV7-9,NA
TGCAGTGCTACAAGGCCCCCGCACCACTTT,CSATRPPHHF,TRBJ1-6,NA,TRBV20-1,NA
TGTGCCAGTAGTAGATCCCTGAGGACCGGGGAGCTGTTTTTT,CASSRSLRTGELFF,TRBJ2-2,NA,TRBV19,once
TGTGCCAGTAGCGGGGGGGTGGCTGAGCAGTTCTTC,CASSGGVAEQFF,TRBJ2-1,TRBD2,TRBV19,once
TGTGCCAGCAGCTTGGTAGGGTTCGGAAACACCATATATTTT,CASSLVGFGNTIYF,TRBJ1-3,NA,TRBV5-4,NA
TGCAGCGTTTTGAATGGTCCAGACTATGGCTACACCTTC,CSVLNGPDYGYTF,TRBJ1-2,NA,TRBV29-1,once
TGCGCCAGCAGCCAAGATTCGACTCGAGACACCGGGGAGCTGTTTTTT,CASSQDSTRDTGELFF,TRBJ2-2,NA,TRBV4-1,NA
TGTGCCAGCAGCTTGGCCCAGGGCTACGAGCAGTACTTC,CASSLAQGYEQYF,TRBJ2-7,NA,TRBV5-4,NA
TGTGCCATCAGACCGGGGGGGCCCCCCACAGATACGCAGTATTTT,CAIRPGGPPTDTQYF,TRBJ2-3,TRBD2,TRBV10-3,NA
TGTGCCAGCACCGGGACAGCGCCCTACGAGCAGTACTTC,CASTGTAPYEQYF,TRBJ2-7,TRBD1,TRBV25-1,NA
TGCGCCAGCAGCATTGGCCAAACAGGGGGCACAGATACGCAGTATTTT,CASSIGQTGGTDTQYF,TRBJ2-3,TRBD1,TRBV5-1,NA
TGTGCCAGCAGCCTCGGACAGGGGGCGAGGAATGAGCAGTTCTTC,CASSLGQGARNEQFF,TRBJ2-1,TRBD1,TRBV7-9,NA
TGTGCCTGGACAGAAAAGAACAGGGGGCGCAATCAGCCCCAGCATTTT,CAWTEKNRGRNQPQHF,TRBJ1-5,TRBD1,TRBV30,NA
TGTGCCAGCAGCTTGAACCCCTTATCGGATACGCAGTATTTT,CASSLNPLSDTQYF,TRBJ2-3,NA,TRBV5-6,NA
TGTGCCAGCAGTACGGGAGGGAGTCAGCCCCAGCATTTT,CASSTGGSQPQHF,TRBJ1-5,NA,TRBV6-5,NA
TGCGCCAGCAGCGCAGGACAGGGGACAGATACGCAGTATTTT,CASSAGQGTDTQYF,TRBJ2-3,TRBD1,TRBV5-1,NA